Listed below are T cell receptor beta chains from one sample, sequenced in a study of blood T cell repertoires in COVID-19. Assay used: immunoSEQ multiplex PCR; TCRdb lists only in-frame clones, some missing. The data contain over 85,000 clones, roughly 87% of them seen just once; the ten biggest clones take up around 4.5%. Sequences were obtained from peripheral blood. All receptors come from a man aged 65-85 years with acute or convalescent COVID-19. Each CDR3 is given with its conserved first and last residue. D genes are given only for firm matches. Clone size appears in some rows only: once, few, many, or a class for an expanded clone.

.,15,TRBD1,TRBJ1-5,TRBV28,TGTGCCAGCAGTATCAGGGACAGAAGCAATCAGCCCCAGCATTTT,CASSIRDRSNQPQHF
.,14,.,TRBJ1-3,TRBV19,TGTGCCAGTAGCGACGGGTCCTCTGGAAACACCATATATTTT,CASSDGSSGNTIYF
once,17,.,TRBJ1-2,TRBV9,TGTGCCAGCAGCGTAGAGGCAGCTAGTACCACGCGCTATGGCTACACCTTC,CASSVEAASTTRYGYTF
.,15,TRBD1,TRBJ1-1,TRBV5-8,TGTGCCAGCAGCTTGAGGCCAGGGGGGAACACTGAAGCTTTCTTT,CASSLRPGGNTEAFF
.,13,TRBD1,TRBJ1-2,TRBV27,TGTGCCAGCAGTTTGGGGACAGGAAATGGCTACACCTTC,CASSLGTGNGYTF
.,13,.,TRBJ1-2,TRBV12-2,TGTGCAAGTCGCTTAATGAGGGAAGGTGGCTACACCTTC,CASRLMREGGYTF
.,17,TRBD2,TRBJ2-2,TRBV3-1/TRBV3-2,TGTGCCAGCAGCCCCGGGCTAGCGGGGTCCGGGACCGGGGAGCTGTTTTTT,CASSPGLAGSGTGELFF
.,13,.,TRBJ1-6,TRBV6-4,TGTGCCAGCCGCCAGGATGGTAATTCACCCCTCCACTTT,CASRQDGNSPLHF
.,12,.,TRBJ2-1,TRBV5-4,TGTGCCAGCAGCCGACTGGAGAATGAGCAGTTCTTC,CASSRLENEQFF
.,15,TRBD2,TRBJ2-2,TRBV10-1,TGCGCCAGCTCCTCCTCGGGGGGACTCACCGGGGAGCTGTTTTTT,CASSSSGGLTGELFF
.,15,TRBD2,TRBJ2-5,TRBV7-7,TGTGCCAGCAGCCCTAGCCGGGGGGCGGGAGGGGCCCAGTACTTC,CASSPSRGAGGAQYF
.,14,.,TRBJ1-4,TRBV28,TGTGCCAGCAGTACGTGGTCTGGCGGAGAAAAACTGTTTTTT,CASSTWSGGEKLFF
once,15,.,TRBJ1-2,TRBV9,TGTGCCAGCAGCGTAGATCAGGGTCGAGTCTATGGCTACACCTTC,CASSVDQGRVYGYTF
.,16,TRBD1,TRBJ1-1,TRBV5-1,TGCGCCAGCAGCCCCGGGACAGGGATCCTGGACACTGAAGCTTTCTTT,CASSPGTGILDTEAFF
.,14,TRBD1,TRBJ1-6,TRBV12-5,TGTGCTAGTGGTTTCAGGGACAGGGGTTCACCCCTCCACTTT,CASGFRDRGSPLHF
.,14,.,TRBJ1-1,TRBV6-5,TGTGCCAGCGTCAACGGGGTCATGAACACTGAAGCTTTCTTT,CASVNGVMNTEAFF
.,12,.,TRBJ1-1,TRBV18,TGTGCCAGCTCACCGATGGACAGAGATGCTTTCTTT,CASSPMDRDAFF
.,13,.,TRBJ1-4,TRBV15,TGTGCCACCAGCAGGGCAGGGGTTGAAAAACTGTTTTTT,CATSRAGVEKLFF
.,17,.,TRBJ1-3,TRBV28,TGTGCCAGCAGTTTAGTCCCAGGATCCCTCTCTGGAAACACCATATATTTT,CASSLVPGSLSGNTIYF
.,24,.,TRBJ1-4,TRBV7-8,TGTGCCAGCAGCCCCTACCGCCTGCCCGGCTGGGGGGCCCCAGCGGGGACAACTAATGAAAAACTGTTTTTT,CASSPYRLPGWGAPAGTTNEKLFF
.,11,.,TRBJ2-7,TRBV10-3,TGTGCCATCAGTGACAACTACGAGCAGTACTTC,CAISDNYEQYF
.,18,.,TRBJ1-4,TRBV18,TGTGCCAGCTCGCCTTCGGGGGGAACGAGGGCAACTAATGAAAAACTGTTTTTT,CASSPSGGTRATNEKLFF
.,14,.,TRBJ2-2,TRBV18,TGTGCCAGCTCACCAGACTTATACACCGGGGAGCTGTTTTTT,CASSPDLYTGELFF
.,15,TRBD1,TRBJ1-3,TRBV7-9,TGTGCCAGCAGCTTTGGACAGGTTCAAGGAAACACCATATATTTT,CASSFGQVQGNTIYF
.,13,.,TRBJ1-1,TRBV5-1,TGCGCCAGCAGCTTGACTGTGAACACTGAAGCTTTCTTT,CASSLTVNTEAFF
few,15,.,TRBJ1-3,TRBV9,TGTGCCAGCAGCGTATTCGTGGACTCGGGAAACACCATATATTTT,CASSVFVDSGNTIYF
.,13,TRBD1,TRBJ2-3,TRBV7-9,TGTGCCAGCAGCTTCCGGACAGGCCCCCCGCAGTATTTT,CASSFRTGPPQYF
.,13,.,TRBJ2-3,TRBV28,TGTGCCAGCAGTTTGGCAGGCACAGATACGCAGTATTTT,CASSLAGTDTQYF
.,16,TRBD1,TRBJ1-2,TRBV6-5,TGTGCCAGCAGTTACCAGGGGACAGGTGATAACTATGGCTACACCTTC,CASSYQGTGDNYGYTF
.,11,TRBD1,TRBJ2-5,TRBV29-1,TGCAGCGCGACAGGGTTAGAGACCCAGTACTTC,CSATGLETQYF
.,12,.,TRBJ2-7,TRBV6-5,TGTGCCAGCAGACAGGTGCGATACGAGCAGTACTTC,CASRQVRYEQYF
.,14,.,TRBJ1-2,TRBV3-1/TRBV3-2,TGTGCCAGCAGCCAAGATTCATGGGGAGGAGGCTACACCTTC,CASSQDSWGGGYTF
once,11,.,TRBJ1-1,TRBV5-1,TGCGCCAGCAGCTTGGCTGAGGAAGCTTTCTTT,CASSLAEEAFF
.,15,TRBD1,TRBJ1-4,TRBV9,TGTGCCAGCAGCGTAGGCTCAGGGGGGAATGAAAAACTGTTTTTT,CASSVGSGGNEKLFF
once,15,.,TRBJ1-5,TRBV10-1,TGCGCCAGCAGTGGGACTGAGGGGGTCAGTCAGCCCCAGCATTTT,CASSGTEGVSQPQHF